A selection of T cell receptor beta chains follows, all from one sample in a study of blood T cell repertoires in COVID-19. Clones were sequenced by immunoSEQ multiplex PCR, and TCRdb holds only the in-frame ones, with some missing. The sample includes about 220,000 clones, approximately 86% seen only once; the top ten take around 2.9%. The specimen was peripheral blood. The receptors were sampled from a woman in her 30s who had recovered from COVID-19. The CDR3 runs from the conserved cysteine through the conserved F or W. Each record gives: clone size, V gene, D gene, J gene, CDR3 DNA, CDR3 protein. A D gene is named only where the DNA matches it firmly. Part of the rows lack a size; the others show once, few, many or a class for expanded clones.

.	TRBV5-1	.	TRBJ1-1	TGCGCCAGCAGCTTGGGTCAGGGTGAAGCTTTCTTT	CASSLGQGEAFF
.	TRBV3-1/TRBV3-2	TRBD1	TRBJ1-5	TGTGCCAGCAGCCTTGGACAGGAAAATCAGCCCCAGCATTTT	CASSLGQENQPQHF
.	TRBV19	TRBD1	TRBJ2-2	TGTGCCAGCTCCATCGGACAGGGGAGCACCGGGGAGCTGTTTTTT	CASSIGQGSTGELFF
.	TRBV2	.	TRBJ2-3	TGTGCCAGCAGGAGCGGACGCACAGATACGCAGTATTTT	CASRSGRTDTQYF
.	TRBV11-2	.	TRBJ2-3	TGTGCCAGCAAATCAGCTAGACAGTTCACAGATACGCAGTATTTT	CASKSARQFTDTQYF
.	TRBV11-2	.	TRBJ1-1	TGTGCCAGCAGCTACCCCGGGGGTCAGGAAGCTTTCTTT	CASSYPGGQEAFF
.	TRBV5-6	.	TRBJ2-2	TGTGCCAGCAGCTTGGCCGGGGGCACCGGGGAGCTGTTTTTT	CASSLAGGTGELFF
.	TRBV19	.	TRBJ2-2	TGTGCCAGTAGTATTCGGCAGGTGGACACCGGGGAGCTGTTTTTT	CASSIRQVDTGELFF
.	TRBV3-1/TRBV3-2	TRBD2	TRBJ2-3	TGTGCCAGCAGCCAGGGGGCTACGGGGGGGCCTGTAGATACGCAGTATTTT	CASSQGATGGPVDTQYF
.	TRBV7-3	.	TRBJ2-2	TGTGCCAGCAGCTTACAGTCCATTGCAGGGATGACCGGGGAGCTGTTTTTT	CASSLQSIAGMTGELFF
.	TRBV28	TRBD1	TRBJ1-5	TGTGCCAGCAGTTTACCCCACCCATGGGACAGGGGAGGAAGCAATCAGCCCCAGCATTTT	CASSLPHPWDRGGSNQPQHF
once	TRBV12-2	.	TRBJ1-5	TGTGCAAGTCGCCCCCCGGGACAGGGTTTTGGCCAGCCCCAGCATTTT	CASRPPGQGFGQPQHF
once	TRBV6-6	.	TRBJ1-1	TGTGCCAGCAGTTGGGTTGGGGCAGGGAAGGGCACTGAAGCTTTCTTT	CASSWVGAGKGTEAFF
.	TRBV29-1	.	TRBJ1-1	TGCAGCGTTGAAGTGTGGGGGCTGGGGACTGAAGCTTTCTTT	CSVEVWGLGTEAFF
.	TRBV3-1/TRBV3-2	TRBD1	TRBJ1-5	TGTGCCAGCAGCCAAGGGACAGGGGCGATTCAGCCCCAGCATTTT	CASSQGTGAIQPQHF
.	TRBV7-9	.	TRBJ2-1	TGTGCCAGCAGCTTATCGGAGTGGACACTTCCCTACAATGAGCAGTTCTTC	CASSLSEWTLPYNEQFF
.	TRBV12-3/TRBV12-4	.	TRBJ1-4	TGTGCCAGCAGTGGGGGCGGCGAACTGTTTTTT	CASSGGGELFF
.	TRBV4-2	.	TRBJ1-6	TGTGCCAGCAGCCAAGCCCTGGGGGGTCGGAATTCACCCCTCCACTTT	CASSQALGGRNSPLHF
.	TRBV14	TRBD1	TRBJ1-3	TGTGCCAGCAGCCCTACGGACAGGAGTTATGGAAACACCATATATTTT	CASSPTDRSYGNTIYF
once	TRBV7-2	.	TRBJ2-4	TGTGCCAGCAGCTTAGCGACTGGGGCGATAGGCATTCAGTACTTC	CASSLATGAIGIQYF
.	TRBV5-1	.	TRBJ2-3	TGCGCCAGCAGCCTAAACAGGGAAATCCGCACAGATACGCAGTATTTT	CASSLNREIRTDTQYF
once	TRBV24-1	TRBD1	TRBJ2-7	TGTGCCACCAGTGATCCGCGACAGGGATCCTACGAGCAGTACTTC	CATSDPRQGSYEQYF
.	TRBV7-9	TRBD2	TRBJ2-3	TGTGCCAGCAGCAATCCGGGGGGGCCCCCAGATACGCAGTATTTT	CASSNPGGPPDTQYF
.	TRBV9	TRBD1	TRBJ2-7	TGTGCCAGCAGCCCGGGACAGAAATACGAGCAGTACTTC	CASSPGQKYEQYF
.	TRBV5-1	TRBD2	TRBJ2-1	TGCGCCAGCAGCCCGACCGGGACTATCCGTACTGATGAGCAGTTCTTC	CASSPTGTIRTDEQFF
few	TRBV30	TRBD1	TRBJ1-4	TGTGCCTGGATGCGGGACAGGGGAGAAAAACTGTTTTTT	CAWMRDRGEKLFF
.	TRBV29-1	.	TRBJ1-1	TGCAGCGTTGAGCAGGGAAGGTGGGGCACTGAAGCTTTCTTT	CSVEQGRWGTEAFF
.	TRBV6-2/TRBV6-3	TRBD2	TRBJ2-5	TGTGCCAGCAGTTACTTCCTCCTAGCGGGGGACCAAGAGACCCAGTACTTC	CASSYFLLAGDQETQYF
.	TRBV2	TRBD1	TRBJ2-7	TGTGCCAGCGGTGGGGACAGGGAAGGACAGACCCCCTACGAGCAGTACTTC	CASGGDREGQTPYEQYF
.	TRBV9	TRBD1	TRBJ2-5	TGTGCCAGCAGCGCCCGGGACAGGCGGTCAGCCCACAAAGAGACCCAGTACTTC	CASSARDRRSAHKETQYF
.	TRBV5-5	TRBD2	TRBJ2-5	TGTGCCAGCAGCGGACTAGCGGGGTCGGAGACCCAGTACTTC	CASSGLAGSETQYF
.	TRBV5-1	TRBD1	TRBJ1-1	TGCGCCAGCAGCCTGGGACAGGGTGGCACTGAAGCTTTCTTT	CASSLGQGGTEAFF
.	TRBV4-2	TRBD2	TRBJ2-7	TGTGCCAGCAGCCAAGATCTTGGCGGGGGGAACTCCTACGAGCAGTACTTC	CASSQDLGGGNSYEQYF
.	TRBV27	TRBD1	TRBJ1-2	TGTGCCAGCAGTTTAAACAGGGGGCTGAGGTATGGCTACACCTTC	CASSLNRGLRYGYTF
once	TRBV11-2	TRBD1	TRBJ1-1	TGTGCCAGCAGCGCTCTCACAGGGGGAAGTGAAGCTTTCTTT	CASSALTGGSEAFF
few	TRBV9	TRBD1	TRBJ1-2	TGTGCCAGCAGCGTAGATTTTTCAGTTGGGACAGGTGGCTACACCTTC	CASSVDFSVGTGGYTF
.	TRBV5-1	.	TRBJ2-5	TGCGCCAGCAGTCCTGGAGCGTACCAAGAGACCCAGTACTTC	CASSPGAYQETQYF
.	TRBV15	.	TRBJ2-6	TGTGCCACCAGCAGAGTCCAGGGGCGTTTCTCTGGGGCCAACGTCCTGACTTTC	CATSRVQGRFSGANVLTF
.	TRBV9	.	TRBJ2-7	TGTGCCAGCAGCGCCGCATCCTCTAGCAGGTACGAGCAGTACTTC	CASSAASSSRYEQYF
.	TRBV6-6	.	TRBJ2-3	TGTGCCAGCAGTTTTGGGGGCCTCAGCACAGATACGCAGTATTTT	CASSFGGLSTDTQYF
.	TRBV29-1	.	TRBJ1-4	TGCAGCGCTTACGGGGGGGATGAAAAACTGTTTTTT	CSAYGGDEKLFF
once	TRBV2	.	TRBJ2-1	TGTGCCAGCAACTATTTGCGGGGCGGCCATAACTCCTACAATGAGCAGTTCTTC	CASNYLRGGHNSYNEQFF
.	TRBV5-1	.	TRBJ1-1	TGCGCCAGCAGCTGGCCCGGGACTGAAGCTTTCTTT	CASSWPGTEAFF
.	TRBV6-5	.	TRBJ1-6	TGTGCCAGCAGTTACGCAACGGGGACACTCGGCACCCTCCACTTT	CASSYATGTLGTLHF
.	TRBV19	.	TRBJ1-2	TGTGCCAGTAGTATAGAGGGACTCGGTGGCTACACCTTC	CASSIEGLGGYTF
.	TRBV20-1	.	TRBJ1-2	TGCAGTGCTGGAGACGACTATGGCTACACCTTC	CSAGDDYGYTF
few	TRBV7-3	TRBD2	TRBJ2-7	TGTGCCAGCAGCTTCGAAGCGGGGTACGAGCAGTACTTC	CASSFEAGYEQYF
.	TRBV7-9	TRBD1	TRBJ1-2	TGTGCCAGTGATGGACAGGATAAGAATGGCTACACCTTC	CASDGQDKNGYTF
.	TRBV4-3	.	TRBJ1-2	TGCGCCAGCAGCAACAGGGATGGCTACACCTTC	CASSNRDGYTF
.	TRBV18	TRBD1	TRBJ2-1	TGTGCCAGCTTGCCCGGGACAGGGATTTACAATGAGCAGTTCTTC	CASLPGTGIYNEQFF
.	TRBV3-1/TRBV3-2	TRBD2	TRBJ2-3	TGTGCCAGCAGCCAAGGGTTTCGCGGGGGGTCATTCAACACAGATACGCAGTATTTT	CASSQGFRGGSFNTDTQYF
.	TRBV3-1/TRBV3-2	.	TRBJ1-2	TGTGCCAGCAGCCAGAGGCAGGGCCGGGGCTACACCTTC	CASSQRQGRGYTF